The 25 T cell receptor beta chains presented below share a single source sample, sequenced in a study of control samples from healthy donors and cancer patients. Clones were sequenced by immunoSEQ multiplex PCR, and TCRdb holds only the in-frame ones, with some missing. In the table there are 150,000 or so clones, 80% to 95% of which are singletons. Specimen: blood. These receptors were collected from a man aged 18 to 29 in good health.

The genes are TRBV5-1 and TRBJ1-1; 12 nucleotides match TRBD1. This CDR3 is built from 17 residues. After removal of 3 bases from V and 1 base from J, the junction contained 7 bases not matched to a gene. Germline V gene data show CDR1 as SGHRS and CDR2 as YFSETQ. The CDR3 loop is CASSSGTGGLGNTEAFF. The CDR3 region has the DNA TGCGCCAGCAGCTCCGGGACAGGGGGCCTAGGGAACACTGAAGCTTTCTTT.

The J gene is TRBJ1-5, the V gene TRBV19; possibly TRBD1 for D (6 bases). V lost 3 bases and J lost 4, with 7 bases in between. CDR1 and CDR2 from the germline V gene are LNHDA and SQIVND (reference sequence). This CDR3 region has 13 residues. The CDR3 sequence is CASSMDRNQPQHF. In DNA form, the CDR3 reads TGTGCCAGTAGTATGGACAGAAATCAGCCCCAGCATTTT.

The rearrangement uses TRBV7-2 and TRBJ2-5; 9 nucleotides line up with TRBD2. CDR1 is SGHTA and CDR2 is FQGNSA in the germline V gene. Unmatched junction bases numbered 6, after V lost 3 bases and J lost 4 bases. This CDR3 spans 15 amino acids. The DNA of the CDR3 is TGTGCCAGCAGCTTTCAGGGCGGGGGGGGAGAGACCCAGTACTTC. Amino acids: CASSFQGGGGETQYF.

CDR3 DNA: TGTGCCAGCAGCTTGGGGGCTAGCGGGTACGAGCAGTACTTC. Translated: CASSLGASGYEQYF. The chain joins TRBV7-9 to TRBJ2-7; 8 positions agree with TRBD2. The CDR3 extends over 14 amino acids. Per the germline V gene, CDR1 is SEHNR and CDR2 is FQNEAQ (reference sequence). J lost 4 bases, V lost 3 bases, and 5 bases had no gene match.

The rearrangement uses TRBV5-1 and TRBJ1-6; TRBD1 matches 9 bases. Losses at the gene ends were 4 bases for V and 7 bases for J; bases not matched to a gene: 6. CDR3 length: 15 residues. Germline V gene lookup returns CDR1 SGHRS and CDR2 YFSETQ. DNA for the CDR3: TGCGCCAGCAGCCTAAAGGACAGGGGAAATTCACCCCTCCACTTT. Translated, it gives CASSLKDRGNSPLHF.

The V call is TRBV7-9, the J call TRBJ1-3; D is uncertain. Germline V CDR1 and CDR2: SEHNR, FQNEAQ (reference sequence). This CDR3 has 12 residues. Trimming shortened V by 1 base and J by 4 bases, and 2 bases separated the two germline ends. This chain's CDR3 is CASSLGGNTIYF. CDR3 bases: TGTGCCAGCAGCTTAGGGGGAAACACCATATATTTT.

This clone has just a few counts. This chain links TRBV3-1 (or the pseudogene TRBV3-2) with TRBJ2-1; 9 nucleotides line up with TRBD2. The germline V gene has CDR1 LGHDT and CDR2 YNNKEL (reference sequence). The CDR3 runs to 15 residues. The ends lost 0 bases at V and 10 bases at J; junction bases unmatched: 7. In DNA, the CDR3 is TGTGCCAGCAGCCAAGAAGGCGGGGGGGCCAGCGAGCAGTTCTTC. Translated: CASSQEGGGASEQFF.

The V gene is TRBV5-1, the J gene TRBJ2-2; D may be TRBD1 (6 bases). This CDR3 is 12 amino acids long. The germline V and J ends were trimmed by 7 bases and 5 bases, with 9 bases remaining between them. Germline-derived CDR1 and CDR2 are SGHRS and YFSETQ. CDR3 coding DNA: TGCGCCAGCGCCACAGGGACCGGGGAGCTGTTTTTT. Translated: CASATGTGELFF.

The rearrangement joins TRBV27 to TRBJ1-3, with D possibly being TRBD1 (6 bases). CDR1 and CDR2 (germline): MNHEY, SMNVEV (reference sequence). V dropped 2 bases and J dropped 4 bases, with 21 bases sitting between them. The CDR3 is 18 amino acids. CDR3 loop: CASSLPLQGGGKGNTIYF. Written as DNA, the CDR3 is TGTGCCAGCAGTTTACCCCTACAGGGAGGGGGAAAGGGAAACACCATATATTTT.

V and J are TRBV27 and TRBJ2-5; 9 bases are shared with TRBD1. With 5 bases clipped from V and 1 base from J, the junction kept 5 bases outside the gene matches. This CDR3 has 15 residues. Germline loops: CDR1 MNHEY, CDR2 SMNVEV (reference sequence). CDR3 sequence: CASSPGTGFQETQYF. The CDR3, as DNA: TGTGCCAGCAGTCCCGGGACAGGGTTCCAAGAGACCCAGTACTTC.

This rearrangement joins TRBV5-4 to TRBJ2-3; 7 positions agree with TRBD1. With 7 bases clipped from V and 4 bases from J, the junction kept 12 bases outside the gene matches. The length of the CDR3 is 15 residues. Germline assignment: CDR1 SGHNT and CDR2 YYREEE (reference sequence). In nucleotides, the CDR3 is TGTGCCAGCGGACGGCAGCGCAGGGGGTCAGATACGCAGTATTTT. Its protein product is CASGRQRRGSDTQYF.

This chain joins TRBV29-1 and TRBJ2-7; 7 nucleotides agree with TRBD1. Losses at the gene ends were 5 bases for V and 0 bases for J; bases not matched to a gene: 10. Germline V gene data show CDR1 as SQVTM and CDR2 as ANQGSEA. The CDR3 length is 15 residues. CDR3 in amino acids: CSVSGGQTISYEQYF. The CDR3 DNA reads as TGCAGCGTTAGTGGGGGACAGACCATCTCCTACGAGCAGTACTTC.

This chain joins TRBV11-2 and TRBJ2-2; D possibly corresponds to TRBD2 (5 bases). The CDR3 spans 14 residues. Germline assignment: CDR1 SGHAT and CDR2 FQNNGV. V lost 5 bases, J lost 5 bases, and 12 bases lay in between. Here the CDR3 reads CASSPPERTGELFF. CDR3 nucleotides: TGTGCCAGCAGCCCCCCAGAGCGGACCGGGGAGCTGTTTTTT.

The genes are TRBV3-1 (or the pseudogene TRBV3-2) and TRBJ2-1; D might be TRBD2 (5 bases). This CDR3 is 13 amino acids long. Per the germline V gene, CDR1 is LGHDT and CDR2 is YNNKEL (reference sequence). The germline V and J ends were trimmed by 4 bases and 6 bases, with 10 bases remaining between them. As DNA, the CDR3 is TGTGCCAGCAGCCTGGTTGAGGGCAATGAGCAGTTCTTC. It specifies CASSLVEGNEQFF.

V usage is TRBV9 and J usage is TRBJ2-3, with D unresolved. The germline CDR1 and CDR2 sequences are SGDLS and YYNGEE. Deletions cut 3 bases from V and 1 base from J, with 9 bases between. The CDR3 is made up of 14 amino acids. The CDR3 is CASSDRSRTDTQYF. The CDR3 region has the DNA TGTGCCAGCAGCGATCGGTCACGCACAGATACGCAGTATTTT.

The genes are TRBV5-4 and TRBJ2-2, with a weak D call TRBD2 (5 bases). V was pared by 1 base and J by 6 bases, with 7 bases between. Germline values: CDR1 SGHNT, CDR2 YYREEE (reference sequence). The length of the CDR3 is 13 residues. The CDR3 protein is CASSLWGAGELFF. CDR3 nucleotides: TGTGCCAGCAGCTTGTGGGGAGCCGGGGAGCTGTTTTTT.

The genes are TRBV5-5 and TRBJ2-1; TRBD1 matches at 9 bases. Germline-derived CDR1 and CDR2 are SGHKS and YYEKEE (reference sequence). The CDR3 consists of 15 residues. Germline trimming cut 3 bases from V and 7 bases from J; bases unmatched to any gene: 8. The CDR3 region has the DNA TGTGCCAGCAGCTCGGGACAGGGTACGATTAATGAGCAGTTCTTC. It is translated as CASSSGQGTINEQFF.

The V and J genes are TRBV5-1 and TRBJ2-1; D uncertain. The V end was cut by 0 bases, the J end by 8 bases, with 9 bases between. CDR3 length: 13 amino acids. Germline CDR1 and CDR2: SGHRS and YFSETQ. CDR3 nucleotides: TGCGCCAGCAGCTTGGATTCGGCACATGAGCAGTTCTTC. It translates to CASSLDSAHEQFF.

The genes are TRBV30 and TRBJ2-2; 7 bases map to TRBD1. The CDR3 consists of 16 residues. Germline assignment: CDR1 GTSNPN and CDR2 SVGIG (reference sequence). J was trimmed by 6 bases and V by 0 bases; bases with no gene match: 10. The CDR3 protein is CAWSVVTGVMSGELFF. CDR3 coding DNA: TGTGCCTGGAGTGTAGTTACAGGGGTTATGTCCGGGGAGCTGTTTTTT. The full variable domain, its missing parts supplied by reference TRBV30 and TRBJ2-2, is SQTIHQWPATLVQPVGSPLSLECTVEGTSNPNLYWYRQAAGRGLQLLFYSVGIGQISSEVPQNLSASRPQDRQFILSSKKLLLSDSGFYLCAWSVVTGVMSGELFFGEGSRLTVL.

The J gene is TRBJ2-5, the V gene TRBV7-9; the D call may be TRBD1 or TRBD2 (6 bases each). The CDR3 spans 13 residues. V lost 2 bases, J lost 5 bases, and 9 bases lay in between. Looked up from germline, CDR1 is SEHNR and CDR2 is FQNEAQ (reference sequence). CDR3 amino acids: CASSLWGAETQYF. The DNA for the CDR3 is TGTGCCAGCAGCTTATGGGGGGCGGAGACCCAGTACTTC.

The rearrangement links TRBV5-6 to TRBJ2-7; D possibly corresponds to TRBD2 (5 bases). The germline CDR1 and CDR2 sequences are SGHDT and YYEEEE. The CDR3 is made up of 11 amino acids. V gave up 3 bases and J gave up 11 bases, with 12 bases separating them. The CDR3 reads CASSYPGMKYF. The CDR3 nucleotides read TGTGCCAGCAGCTACCCCGGGATGAAGTACTTC.

V gene TRBV9 combines with J gene TRBJ1-5; D might be TRBD1 (5 bases). The length of the CDR3 is 17 residues. V was pared by 0 bases and J by 2 bases, with 15 bases between. Per the germline V gene, CDR1 is SGDLS and CDR2 is YYNGEE. CDR3 bases: TGTGCCAGCAGCGTAGTTCAAGCGGGGGAAGGCAATCAGCCCCAGCATTTT. Residues: CASSVVQAGEGNQPQHF.

This clone came up once. The chain uses TRBV5-4 and TRBJ1-4; 7 bases agree with TRBD1. Trimming at V came to 0 bases and at J to 4 bases, leaving 3 bases not matched to a gene. Germline loops: CDR1 SGHNT, CDR2 YYREEE (reference sequence). The CDR3 is 15 residues long. CDR3 nucleotide sequence: TGTGCCAGCAGCTTGGGGCAGGGGGGTAATGAAAAACTGTTTTTT. It specifies CASSLGQGGNEKLFF.

The rearrangement uses TRBV5-1 and TRBJ1-2; D not certain. CDR3 length: 14 residues. V lost 4 bases and J lost 1, with 11 bases in between. From germline, CDR1 is SGHRS and CDR2 YFSETQ. Here the CDR3 DNA reads TGCGCCAGCAGCCACTCACAGAATAACTATGGCTACACCTTC. Translating it yields CASSHSQNNYGYTF.

The chain recombines TRBV5-1 with TRBJ1-4, with D possibly being TRBD1 (5 bases). The CDR3 covers 16 residues. Per the germline V gene, CDR1 is SGHRS and CDR2 is YFSETQ. V dropped 0 bases and J dropped 4 bases, with 13 bases sitting between them. The CDR3 loop is CASSLVAQGDNEKLFF. The CDR3 DNA reads as TGCGCCAGCAGCTTGGTAGCGCAGGGAGATAATGAAAAACTGTTTTTT.